The rows below give T cell receptor beta chains drawn from one sample of a study of T cell repertoires in cytomegalovirus infection. Their target antigens are unknown. In TCRdb, the reads were re-called with MiXCR into one record per CDR3 protein. The sample has approximately 990,000 distinct CDR3 sequences; about a third are singletons. The sample was cultured CD8+ T cells from PBMCs, taken from culture after CMV antigen stimulation. All receptors come from a human donor in good health (CMV status not recorded). Some clones in this sample may be carry-over from other donors' samples. Both conserved end residues are part of each CDR3. D genes are given only for firm matches. Not all rows give a size; the values are once, few, many and, for expanded clones, a class.

length	size	D	V	J	DNA	CDR3
17	few	TRBD1	TRBV6-6	TRBJ1-2	TGTGCCAGCAGTTACTTCGTAGAGGTTCAACAGGGGTATGGCTACACCTTC	CASSYFVEVQQGYGYTF
14	-	-	TRBV19	TRBJ1-1	TGTGCCAGTAGGAAAGGACCGCCGAACACTGAAGCTTTCTTT	CASRKGPPNTEAFF
14	-	-	TRBV12-3/TRBV12-4	TRBJ2-3	TGTGCCAGCACCTCCGTCGAAGGCACAGATACGCAGTATTTT	CASTSVEGTDTQYF
15	few	TRBD1	TRBV7-9	TRBJ2-1	TGTGCCAGCAGCTTCGGGACAGTCCGATACAATGAGCAGTTCTTC	CASSFGTVRYNEQFF
16	few	-	TRBV12-3/TRBV12-4	TRBJ1-3	TGTGCCAGCAGTTTCAAAGTAGGGCCCCCGACGGGCACCATATATTTT	CASSFKVGPPTGTIYF
13	many	-	TRBV7-2	TRBJ2-1	TGTGCCAGCAGCTTAAACAAGCAGTTCGAGCAGTTCTTC	CASSLNKQFEQFF
17	few	-	TRBV11-3	TRBJ2-1	TGTGCCAGCAGCCCTTACGCGGAGGGGGCCTCCTACAATGAGCAGTTCTTC	CASSPYAEGASYNEQFF
14	few	-	TRBV10-3	TRBJ2-3	TGTGCCATCAGTGAGTCGGCAGCCACAGATACGCAGTATTTT	CAISESAATDTQYF
12	-	-	TRBV11-3	TRBJ2-1	TGTGCCAGCAGCTTAGCCACAGATAAGCAGTTCTTC	CASSLATDKQFF
15	many	-	TRBV7-2	TRBJ2-5	TGTGCCAGCAGCTTTTTAACTGACGGGGAAGAGACCCAGTACTTC	CASSFLTDGEETQYF
16	many	TRBD1	TRBV7-9	TRBJ2-2	TGTGCCAGCAGCCCGACAGGGGGCTCGAACACCGGGGAGCTGTTTTTT	CASSPTGGSNTGELFF
16	many	-	TRBV7-2	TRBJ2-3	TGTGCCAGCAGCTCGACAGGACCGACTAGCACAGATACGCAGTATTTT	CASSSTGPTSTDTQYF
16	few	-	TRBV29-1	TRBJ2-6	TGCAGCGCGCCTTTGCCCAGGGAGGCTGGGGCCAACGTCCTGACTTTC	CSAPLPREAGANVLTF
12	-	-	TRBV5-6	TRBJ2-1	TGTGCCAGCAGCTTACTAGTTCGTGAGCAGTTCTTC	CASSLLVREQFF
17	once	-	TRBV27	TRBJ1-5	TGTGCCAGCAGTTTATCGTTCGGGCTCCTAGGCAATCAGCCCCAGCATTTT	CASSLSFGLLGNQPQHF
17	few	-	TRBV19	TRBJ1-5	TGTGCCAGTAGTATTGGGTACACCATCTATAGCAATCAGCCCCAGCATTTT	CASSIGYTIYSNQPQHF
13	few	-	TRBV7-9	TRBJ1-4	TGTGCCAGCAGCTTAGCGCAACGTGAAAAACTGTTTTTT	CASSLAQREKLFF
13	-	-	TRBV5-1	TRBJ2-1	TGCGCCAGCAGCACAGGGATAAGCAATGAGCAGTTCTTC	CASSTGISNEQFF
14	few	-	TRBV4-3	TRBJ1-2	TGCGCCAGCAGCTCCCGATCCCAAGAGGGCGGCTACACCTTC	CASSSRSQEGGYTF
20	-	TRBD2	TRBV28	TRBJ2-3	TGTGCCAGCAGTTTATCACTGCTACCCCGACTAGCGGGGCCCACAGATACGCAGTATTTT	CASSLSLLPRLAGPTDTQYF
14	-	TRBD2	TRBV27	TRBJ2-1	TGTGCCAGCAGGCCCAGCGGGGGGAGTGATGAGCAGTTCTTC	CASRPSGGSDEQFF
14	-	-	TRBV4-2	TRBJ1-2	TGTGCCAGCAGCCAAAGCGTGTACGTCTATGGCTACACCTTC	CASSQSVYVYGYTF
16	few	-	TRBV28	TRBJ1-3	TGTGCCAGCAGTTTTATGGGGGCGCAAGTTGGAAACACCATATATTTT	CASSFMGAQVGNTIYF
17	few	TRBD2	TRBV6-1	TRBJ2-3	TGTGCCAGCAGTGAACAAAGACTAGCGGCCTCCTCAGATACGCAGTATTTT	CASSEQRLAASSDTQYF
15	-	-	TRBV27	TRBJ1-6	TGTGCCAGCAGTCCCACGGGGGCGGGAAATTCACCCCTCTACTTT	CASSPTGAGNSPLYF
15	-	-	TRBV6-5	TRBJ1-1	TGTGCCAGCAGTTTGTCCCGGAGGTTAGGCACTGAAGCTTTCTTT	CASSLSRRLGTEAFF
13	few	-	TRBV5-1	TRBJ2-1	TGCGCCAGCGGAGGCGAGACCTACAATGAGCAGTTCTTC	CASGGETYNEQFF
15	many	TRBD1	TRBV7-2	TRBJ1-5	TGTGCCAGCAGCTTAGGACAGGGGAACAATCAGCCCCAGCATTTT	CASSLGQGNNQPQHF
16	-	-	TRBV29-1	TRBJ1-5	TGCAGCGTTGAAGATCACGGGGGGCAATTTTATCAGCCCCAGCATTTT	CSVEDHGGQFYQPQHF
16	few	-	TRBV10-3	TRBJ1-3	TGTGCCATCACTGTCCGGGCGGGGGACTCTGGAAACACCATATATTTT	CAITVRAGDSGNTIYF
17	-	TRBD1	TRBV6-1	TRBJ1-2	TGTGCCAGCAGTGAAGCGCTTCGGACAGGGCAAAACTATGGCTACACCTTC	CASSEALRTGQNYGYTF
16	-	TRBD2	TRBV24-1	TRBJ2-1	TGTGCCACCAGTGACTCCCGAGGAGCGGGGTACAATGAGCAGTTCTTC	CATSDSRGAGYNEQFF
16	few	TRBD2	TRBV10-1	TRBJ2-2	TGCGCCAGCAGTTTTACTAGCGGGGTGAACACCGGGGAGCTGTTTTTT	CASSFTSGVNTGELFF
16	-	-	TRBV10-3	TRBJ1-5	TGTGCCATCAGTGACTATCGGGACGTGGGATTAAAGCCCCAGCATTTT	CAISDYRDVGLKPQHF
16	few	-	TRBV24-1	TRBJ2-5	TGTGCCACCAGTGATCCAACGGAAGGCAGGGGAGAGACCCAGTACTTC	CATSDPTEGRGETQYF
13	many	-	TRBV7-2	TRBJ2-1	TGTGCCAGCAGCACCTACTTAGACAATGAGCAGTTCTTC	CASSTYLDNEQFF
15	once	TRBD2	TRBV29-1	TRBJ2-1	TGCAGCGTTGGTGGGCTAGCGGGGGCCTACAATGAGCAGTTCTTC	CSVGGLAGAYNEQFF
17	-	TRBD1	TRBV6-2/TRBV6-3	TRBJ1-1	TGTGCCAGCAGTTACTCCCGGACAGGGTTTATTAACACTGAAGCTTTCTTT	CASSYSRTGFINTEAFF
17	-	-	TRBV7-2	TRBJ2-6	TGTGCCAGCAGCTCTACCAATCGGTGGGTTGGGGCCAACGTCCTGACTTTC	CASSSTNRWVGANVLTF
13	-	-	TRBV4-1	TRBJ2-4	TGCGCCAGCAGCCAAAAAGATCGAAAGATTCAGTACTTC	CASSQKDRKIQYF
16	many	TRBD1	TRBV7-8	TRBJ1-5	TGTGCCAGCAGCTTAGCATCGGGACAGGGGAGTCAGCCCCAGCATTTT	CASSLASGQGSQPQHF
16	-	-	TRBV4-2	TRBJ2-1	TGTGCCAGCAGCCAAGAATCGACTGCCCCCGCTACTGAGCAGTTCTTC	CASSQESTAPATEQFF
12	few	-	TRBV14	TRBJ1-2	TGTGCCAGCAGCCAAGATCCCTATGGCTACACCTTC	CASSQDPYGYTF
11	few	-	TRBV2	TRBJ2-5	TGTGCCAGCAGGGCCCCAAAGGCCCAGTACTTC	CASRAPKAQYF
14	few	-	TRBV6-5	TRBJ2-5	TGTGCCAGCAGTTACTTGCCCCAGGGAGAGACCCAGTACTTC	CASSYLPQGETQYF
15	few	-	TRBV4-1	TRBJ2-3	TGCGCCAGCAGCCAAGATAGGCCAGTAACAGATACGCAGTATTTT	CASSQDRPVTDTQYF
14	-	-	TRBV12-3/TRBV12-4	TRBJ2-5	TGTGCCAGCAGTTTAAGGGGTCCAAGAGAGACCCAGTACTTC	CASSLRGPRETQYF
17	-	-	TRBV24-1	TRBJ2-1	TGTGCCACCAGTGATTCCGACCGGGAAAGCTCCTACAATGAGCAGTTCTTC	CATSDSDRESSYNEQFF
15	-	-	TRBV24-1	TRBJ2-5	TGTGCCACCAGATCCGGGGGTGACCGTGGGGAGACCCAGTACTTC	CATRSGGDRGETQYF
17	few	-	TRBV7-9	TRBJ1-4	TGTGCCAGCAGCTTAGGACCCGAGCGAGTCCCTAATGAAAAACTGTTTTTT	CASSLGPERVPNEKLFF
18	-	TRBD2	TRBV6-8	TRBJ2-1	TGTGCCAGCACCCGGGGACTAGCGGGGGGGAGCTCCTACAATGAGCAGTTCTTC	CASTRGLAGGSSYNEQFF
16	-	-	TRBV4-1	TRBJ2-2	TGCGCCAGCAGCCAAAGGAGCGCGGGCGAAGCGGGGGAGCTGTTTTTT	CASSQRSAGEAGELFF
18	-	-	TRBV11-2	TRBJ2-3	TGTGCCAGCAGCTTAGCTCCCGGGACCCCTAGTTACCCAGATACGCAGTATTTT	CASSLAPGTPSYPDTQYF
16	-	-	TRBV2	TRBJ1-4	TGTGCCAGCGCCGAGGAAGGGACTCCAACTAATGAAAAACTGTTTTTT	CASAEEGTPTNEKLFF
15	-	-	TRBV10-1	TRBJ1-1	TGCACCAGCAGTGAGTCGTGGACTCCTCGGACTGAAGCTTTCTTT	CTSSESWTPRTEAFF
19	few	TRBD2	TRBV7-9	TRBJ2-1	TGTGCCAGCAGAACCGGGGGGACTAGCGGGGGGGCCCACTACAATGAGCAGTTCTTC	CASRTGGTSGGAHYNEQFF
14	-	-	TRBV29-1	TRBJ1-4	TGCAGCGTTGTTTTACTGGGTACTAATGAAAAACTGTTTTTT	CSVVLLGTNEKLFF
11	once	-	TRBV20-1	TRBJ2-3	TGCAGTGCTAGGCGCACAGATACGCAGTATTTT	CSARRTDTQYF